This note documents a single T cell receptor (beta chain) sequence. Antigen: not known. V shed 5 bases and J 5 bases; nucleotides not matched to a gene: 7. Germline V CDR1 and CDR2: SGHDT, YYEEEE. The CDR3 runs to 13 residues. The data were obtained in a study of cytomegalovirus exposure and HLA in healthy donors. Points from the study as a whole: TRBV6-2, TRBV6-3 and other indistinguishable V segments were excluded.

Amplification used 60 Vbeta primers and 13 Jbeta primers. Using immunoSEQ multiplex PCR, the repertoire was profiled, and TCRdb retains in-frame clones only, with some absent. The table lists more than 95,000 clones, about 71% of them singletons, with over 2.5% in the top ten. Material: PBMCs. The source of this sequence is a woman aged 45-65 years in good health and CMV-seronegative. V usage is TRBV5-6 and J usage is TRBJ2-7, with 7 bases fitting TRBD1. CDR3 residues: CASSELTGNEQYF. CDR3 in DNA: TGTGCCAGCAGTGAACTGACAGGGAACGAGCAGTACTTC.